The source of this T cell receptor beta chain is a study of cytomegalovirus exposure and HLA in healthy donors. Researchers ran the PCR with 60 Vbeta and 13 Jbeta primers. The table came from immunoSEQ multiplex PCR; TCRdb's copy has only in-frame clones and leaves some out. The table includes around 200,000 clones, 70% to 75% detected once. Study-level points and caveats: Researchers reportedly found TCR beta sequences accurately predicted most subjects' HLA-A and HLA-B alleles. When a later analysis was performed, an Asian-associated ancestry cluster reportedly had fewer N-insertions than the approximately 700-donor mean. Apart from CMV serostatus, no immune exposure information was available.

A few counts support this clone. Its antigen is unknown. Germline CDR1 MNHNY, CDR2 SVGAGI (reference sequence). There are 14 residues in the CDR3. V shed 5 bases, J shed 1 base, and the junction held 3 bases outside the gene matches. The sequencing input was PBMCs. J is TRBJ1-1 and V is TRBV6-6; 8 bases fit TRBD1. This TCR was recovered from a man younger than 40 in good health and CMV-seropositive. The DNA of the CDR3 is TGTGCCAGCAGTGACGACAGGGGGAACACTGAAGCTTTCTTT. This codes for CASSDDRGNTEAFF.